This TCR beta chain stems from a study of OX40 agonist ivuxolimab in advanced cancers. Produced via immunoSEQ multiplex PCR; TCRdb's table is partial and in-frame only. The table records tens of thousands of clones, around 77% of them present only once. This receptor was obtained from an adult with an advanced solid tumor such as melanoma, head and neck, liver or kidney cancer. The specimen was CD4+ or CD8+ T cells sorted from blood, collected in a trial of the OX40 agonist ivuxolimab.

The DNA of the CDR3 is TGCGCCAGCAGCTCCAGGGACCAGAGCACAGATACGCAGTATTTT. It encodes CASSSRDQSTDTQYF. The chain couples TRBV5-1 to TRBJ2-3; the D gene could be TRBD1 or TRBD2 (5 bases each). This CDR3 spans 15 amino acids. With 3 bases removed from V and 0 bases from J, the gap between germline ends came to 11 bases. CDR1 is SGHRS, CDR2 YFSETQ, per germline.